This T cell receptor beta chain was captured by sequencing in a study of cytomegalovirus exposure and HLA in healthy donors. To note about this clone: Its antigen remains unidentified.

Trimming cost V 5 bases and J 12 bases; bases outside gene matches: 10. Germline CDR1 SEHNR, CDR2 FQNEAQ (reference sequence). This CDR3 region has 13 residues. Sequenced by immunoSEQ multiplex PCR; TCRdb stores in-frame clones only, minus some. The table shows 110,000 to 150,000 clones, with 90% to 95% occurring only once. Study observations and caveats: Reported results showed that the classifier diagnosed cytomegalovirus status with high specificity and sensitivity.

The donors were members of the validation cohort comprising 120 subjects, separate from the roughly 640-subject first cohort. The chain uses TRBV7-9 and TRBJ2-1, with 7 nucleotides matching TRBD1. Sequencing input: PBMCs. This receptor was obtained from a man between 18 and 29 years old in good health and CMV-seronegative. The DNA of the CDR3 is TGTGCCAGCAGCGGACGACAGGGAGTTGTGCAGTTCTTC. Translation: CASSGRQGVVQFF.